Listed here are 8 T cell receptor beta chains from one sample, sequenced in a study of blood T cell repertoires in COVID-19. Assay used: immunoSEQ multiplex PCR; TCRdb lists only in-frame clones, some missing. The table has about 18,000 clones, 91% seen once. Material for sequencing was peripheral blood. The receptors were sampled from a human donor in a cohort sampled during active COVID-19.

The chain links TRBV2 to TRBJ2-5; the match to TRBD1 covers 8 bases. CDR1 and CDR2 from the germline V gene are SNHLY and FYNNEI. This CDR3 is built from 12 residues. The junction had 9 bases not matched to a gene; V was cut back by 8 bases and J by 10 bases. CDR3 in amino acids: CASLYDRGDQYF. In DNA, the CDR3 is TGTGCCAGCCTTTACGACAGGGGCGACCAGTACTTC.

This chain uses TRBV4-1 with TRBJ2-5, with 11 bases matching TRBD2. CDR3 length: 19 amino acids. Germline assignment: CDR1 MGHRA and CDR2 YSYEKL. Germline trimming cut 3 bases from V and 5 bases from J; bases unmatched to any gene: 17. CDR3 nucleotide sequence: TGCGCCAGCAGCCATCCCACGAGTCGGCTAGCGGGAGGCGGGGAGACCCAGTACTTC. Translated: CASSHPTSRLAGGGETQYF.

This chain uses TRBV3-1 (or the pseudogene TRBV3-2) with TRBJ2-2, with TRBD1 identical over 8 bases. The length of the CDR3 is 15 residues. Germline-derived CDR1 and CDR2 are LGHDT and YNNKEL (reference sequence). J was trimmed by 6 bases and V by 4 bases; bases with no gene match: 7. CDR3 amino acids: CASSLRTGQPGELFF. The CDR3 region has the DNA TGTGCCAGCAGCCTTAGGACAGGGCAGCCCGGGGAGCTGTTTTTT.

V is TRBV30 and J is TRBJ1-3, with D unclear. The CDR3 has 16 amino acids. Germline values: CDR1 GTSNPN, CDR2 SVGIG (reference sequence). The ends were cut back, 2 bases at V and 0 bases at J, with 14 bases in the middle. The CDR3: CAWSSAGGSSGNTIYF. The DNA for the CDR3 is TGTGCCTGGAGTTCAGCCGGAGGGTCCTCTGGAAACACCATATATTTT.

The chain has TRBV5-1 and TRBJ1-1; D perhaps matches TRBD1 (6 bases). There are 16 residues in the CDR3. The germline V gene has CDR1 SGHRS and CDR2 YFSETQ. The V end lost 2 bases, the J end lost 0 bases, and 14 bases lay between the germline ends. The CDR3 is CASSFEAGDVNTEAFF. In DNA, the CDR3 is TGCGCCAGCAGCTTTGAGGCAGGGGACGTGAACACTGAAGCTTTCTTT.

CDR3 loop: CASSPGDRKTDEQFF. The CDR3, as DNA: TGTGCCAGCAGCCCAGGGGACAGGAAAACGGATGAGCAGTTCTTC. The chain employs TRBV4-2 and TRBJ2-1; TRBD1 matches 8 bases. CDR3 length: 15 amino acids. V was clipped by 4 bases and J by 8 bases; unmatched bases: 10. CDR1 and CDR2 (germline): LGHNA, YNFKEQ.

CDR3: CASSLIQSTGELFF. The CDR3 DNA is TGTGCCAGCAGCTTAATTCAGTCCACCGGGGAGCTGTTTTTT. The chain joins TRBV7-6 to TRBJ2-2; D is unclear. The germline gives CDR1 SGHVS, CDR2 FNYEAQ. With 2 bases removed from V and 4 bases from J, the gap between germline ends came to 8 bases. The CDR3 runs 14 residues.

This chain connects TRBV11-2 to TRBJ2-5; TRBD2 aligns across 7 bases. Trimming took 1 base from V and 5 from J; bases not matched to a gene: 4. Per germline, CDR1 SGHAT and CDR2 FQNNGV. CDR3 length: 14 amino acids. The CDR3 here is CASSLGGGRETQYF. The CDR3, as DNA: TGTGCCAGCAGCTTAGGGGGGGGAAGGGAGACCCAGTACTTC.